Listed below are T cell receptor beta chains from one sample, sequenced in a study of blood T cell repertoires in COVID-19. This table comes from immunoSEQ multiplex PCR, and its TCRdb copy is limited to in-frame clones, with some not included. Of hundreds of thousands of clones detected, over 65% appear once; the ten largest clones hold 2.5% to 4%. The source material was peripheral blood. The receptor source for this set is a woman of 80 years or more with acute or convalescent COVID-19. The CDR3 runs from the conserved cysteine through the conserved F or W. The order of the fields is V gene, D gene, CDR3 protein. A D gene is named only where the DNA matches it firmly.

TRBV6-8,-,CASISLGEPQETQYF
TRBV12-5,-,CASGYDTANTEAFF
TRBV19,-,CASKGVELSGNTIYF
TRBV4-3,TRBD1,CASSQHLGQGTYNEQFF
TRBV6-6,-,CASSRTSPATNEKLFF
TRBV19,-,CASTGLSGNTIYF
TRBV27,TRBD1,CASRPRQGSSGANVLTF
TRBV6-5,-,CASSYAGGTDTQYF
TRBV25-1,TRBD2,CASSGSLLAGTAYNEQFF
TRBV19,-,CASSIVGGRGSGANVLTF
TRBV21-1,-,CASRPDRDISYEQYF
TRBV2,-,CASRFQSGSSYEQYF
TRBV5-4,-,CASSYRGTDTQYF
TRBV7-9,-,CASSPQSYSYNSPLHF